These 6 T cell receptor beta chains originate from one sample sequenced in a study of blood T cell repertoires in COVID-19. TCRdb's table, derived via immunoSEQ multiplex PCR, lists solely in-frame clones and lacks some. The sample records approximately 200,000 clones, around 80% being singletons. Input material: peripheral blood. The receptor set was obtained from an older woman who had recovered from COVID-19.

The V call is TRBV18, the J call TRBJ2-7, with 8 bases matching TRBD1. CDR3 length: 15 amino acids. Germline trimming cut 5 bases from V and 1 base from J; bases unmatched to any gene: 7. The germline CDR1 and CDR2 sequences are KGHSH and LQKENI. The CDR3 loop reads CASSIGTGYSYEQYF. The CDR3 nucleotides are TGTGCCAGCTCAATCGGGACAGGTTATTCCTACGAGCAGTACTTC.

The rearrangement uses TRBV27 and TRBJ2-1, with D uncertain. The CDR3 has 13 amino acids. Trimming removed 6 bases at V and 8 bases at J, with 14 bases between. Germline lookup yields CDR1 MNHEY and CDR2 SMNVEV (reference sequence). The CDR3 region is CASRARWVDEQFF. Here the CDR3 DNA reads TGTGCCAGCAGGGCCAGGTGGGTGGATGAGCAGTTCTTC.

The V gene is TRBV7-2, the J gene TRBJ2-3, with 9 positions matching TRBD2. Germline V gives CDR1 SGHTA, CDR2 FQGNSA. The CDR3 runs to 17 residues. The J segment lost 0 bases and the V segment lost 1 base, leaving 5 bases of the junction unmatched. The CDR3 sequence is CASSLEASGTSTDTQYF. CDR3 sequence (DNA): TGTGCCAGCAGCTTAGAGGCTAGCGGGACTAGCACAGATACGCAGTATTTT.

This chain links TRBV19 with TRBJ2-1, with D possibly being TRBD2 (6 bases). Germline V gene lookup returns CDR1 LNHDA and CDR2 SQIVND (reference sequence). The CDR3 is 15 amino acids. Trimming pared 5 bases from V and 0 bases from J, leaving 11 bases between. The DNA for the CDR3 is TGTGCCAGTAGTTGGTACGGGAGCTCCTACAATGAGCAGTTCTTC. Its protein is CASSWYGSSYNEQFF.

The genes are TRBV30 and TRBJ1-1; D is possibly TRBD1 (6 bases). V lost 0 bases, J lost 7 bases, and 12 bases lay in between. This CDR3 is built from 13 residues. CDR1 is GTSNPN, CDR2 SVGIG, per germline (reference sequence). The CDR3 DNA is TGTGCCTGGAGTGTAAGGGGGACCTTTGAAGCTTTCTTT. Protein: CAWSVRGTFEAFF.

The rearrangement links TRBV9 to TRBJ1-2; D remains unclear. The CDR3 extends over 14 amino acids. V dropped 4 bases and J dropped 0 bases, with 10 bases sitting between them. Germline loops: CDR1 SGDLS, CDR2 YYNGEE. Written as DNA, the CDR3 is TGTGCCAGCAGCCTCAGGCCATCTAACTATGGCTACACCTTC. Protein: CASSLRPSNYGYTF. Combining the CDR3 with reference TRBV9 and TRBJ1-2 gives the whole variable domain DSGVTQTPKHLITATGQRVTLRCSPRSGDLSVYWYQQSLDQGLQFLIQYYNGEERAKGNILERFSAQQFPDLHSELNLSSLELGDSALYFCASSLRPSNYGYTFGSGTRLTVV.